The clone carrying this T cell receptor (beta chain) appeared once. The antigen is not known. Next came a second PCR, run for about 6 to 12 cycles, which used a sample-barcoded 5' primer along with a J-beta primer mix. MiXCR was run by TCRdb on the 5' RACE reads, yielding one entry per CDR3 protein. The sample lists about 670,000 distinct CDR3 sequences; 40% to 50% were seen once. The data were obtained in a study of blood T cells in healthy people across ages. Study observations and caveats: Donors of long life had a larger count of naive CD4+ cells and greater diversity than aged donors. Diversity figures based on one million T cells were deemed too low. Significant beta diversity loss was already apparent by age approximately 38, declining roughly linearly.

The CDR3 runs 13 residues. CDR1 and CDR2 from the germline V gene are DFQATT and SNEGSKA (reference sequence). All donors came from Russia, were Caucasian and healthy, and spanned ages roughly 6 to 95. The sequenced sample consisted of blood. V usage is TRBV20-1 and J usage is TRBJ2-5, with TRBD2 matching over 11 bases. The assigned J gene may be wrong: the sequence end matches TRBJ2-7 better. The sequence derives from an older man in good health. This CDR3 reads CSATSGRSYEQYF. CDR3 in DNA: TGCAGTGCTACTAGCGGGAGGAGCTACGAGCAGTACTTC.